This TCR beta chain is from a study of cytomegalovirus exposure and HLA in healthy donors. Across the whole study: Within an early data release were approximately 85 million unique TCRs drawn from HLA-typed donors.

This CDR3 comprises 15 residues. Germline CDR1 reads SGHRS; CDR2 reads YFSETQ. V was trimmed by 4 bases and J by 0 bases, leaving 12 bases between them. Among the donors, all were healthy bone marrow donors. Primers for the PCR totalled 60 Vbeta and 13 Jbeta. Only in-frame clones appear in the TCRdb table, and some are missing; sequencing was by immunoSEQ multiplex PCR. Of almost 200,000 clones detected, roughly 85% appear once; the ten largest clones hold approximately 4.4%. This clone turned up a few times. The chain links TRBV5-1 to TRBJ2-3, with a possible D match to TRBD1 (6 bases). Sequencing was carried out using PBMCs. The sequence came from a woman aged 25-40 years in good health and CMV-seropositive. CDR3 nucleotide sequence: TGCGCCAGCAGCCAGTGGACAGAAAGCACAGATACGCAGTATTTT. It specifies CASSQWTESTDTQYF.